These T cell receptor beta chains were read from a single sample in a study of T cells in Graves' hyperthyroidism and ophthalmopathy. MiXCR, applied by TCRdb to the multiplex PCR reads, yields one record per CDR3 protein. The top ten hold more than 25% of the sample, which has about 520,000 distinct CDR3 sequences, more than 20% seen once. Sequenced sample: blood. The receptor source for this set is a man aged 18-30 years with Graves' hyperthyroidism. The CDR3 runs from the conserved cysteine through the conserved F or W. D genes are given only for firm matches. Expanded clones are given a class, and other clones once, few, many or no size at all.

11,NA,TRBJ1-2,NA,TRBV12-3/TRBV12-4,CASYRGGGYTF,TGTGCCAGTTACCGCGGGGGCGGCTACACCTTC
14,NA,TRBJ1-1,many,TRBV29-1,CSVEVRGRNTEAFF,TGCAGCGTTGAAGTACGGGGTAGGAACACTGAAGCTTTCTTT
15,NA,TRBJ1-2,NA,TRBV18,CASSLLTGPNYGYTF,TGTGCCAGCTCATTGCTAACGGGGCCGAACTATGGCTACACCTTC
15,NA,TRBJ2-7,many,TRBV11-2,CASSLDGRFSYEQYF,TGTGCCAGCAGCTTAGACGGGCGTTTCTCCTACGAGCAGTACTTC
13,NA,TRBJ2-7,NA,TRBV27,CASSFSTDYEQYF,TGTGCCAGCAGTTTCTCGACTGATTACGAGCAGTACTTC
13,TRBD1,TRBJ1-1,NA,TRBV29-1,CSALGQANTEAFF,TGCAGCGCCCTGGGACAGGCGAACACTGAAGCTTTCTTT
17,TRBD1,TRBJ1-2,NA,TRBV12-3/TRBV12-4,CASSSSGTGGVRDGYTF,TGTGCCAGCAGTTCCTCCGGGACAGGGGGTGTTAGGGATGGCTACACCTTC
13,TRBD1,TRBJ2-7,NA,TRBV20-1,CSAPGTGSGEQYF,TGCAGTGCCCCCGGGACAGGGTCGGGCGAGCAGTACTTC
13,NA,TRBJ1-1,many,TRBV12-3/TRBV12-4,CASSLFGQSEAFF,TGTGCCAGCAGTTTGTTCGGACAGTCTGAAGCTTTCTTT
16,NA,TRBJ2-5,NA,TRBV7-2,CASSPERGYDFQTQYF,TGTGCCAGCAGCCCCGAACGGGGGTACGACTTCCAGACCCAGTACTTC
14,NA,TRBJ1-1,few,TRBV19,CASLVGSVNTEAFF,TGTGCCAGTCTGGTGGGGAGTGTGAACACTGAAGCTTTCTTT
13,NA,TRBJ1-1,few,TRBV19,CASSPEMGTEAFF,TGTGCCAGTAGTCCCGAGATGGGAACTGAAGCTTTCTTT
17,NA,TRBJ1-5,many,TRBV5-6,CASSPRGGASSNQPQHF,TGTGCCAGCAGCCCCCGGGGGGGTGCCTCTAGCAATCAGCCCCAGCATTTT
13,NA,TRBJ1-2,once,TRBV10-3,CAISDEGTDGYTF,TGTGCCATCAGTGACGAGGGGACCGATGGCTACACCTTC
14,TRBD1,TRBJ1-2,many,TRBV5-1,CASSLQGQGDGYTF,TGCGCCAGCAGCTTACAGGGACAGGGGGATGGCTACACCTTC
14,NA,TRBJ2-2,few,TRBV6-1,CASSEQQGPGGLFF,TGTGCCAGCAGTGAGCAACAGGGTCCCGGGGGGCTGTTTTTT
15,NA,TRBJ2-5,few,TRBV6-1,CASSEALRVGETQYF,TGTGCCAGCAGTGAAGCGCTGAGGGTCGGGGAGACCCAGTACTTC
13,NA,TRBJ1-5,many,TRBV6-4,CASRSQGPQPQHF,TGTGCCAGCCGCTCACAGGGACCCCAGCCCCAGCATTTT
13,TRBD1,TRBJ2-3,many,TRBV2,CASRTGGTDTQYF,TGTGCCAGCAGGACAGGGGGGACAGATACGCAGTATTTT
13,NA,TRBJ1-2,few,TRBV28,CASSLTGGDGGSF,TGTGCCAGCAGTTTAACGGGAGGGGACGGGGGCTCCTTC
15,TRBD1,TRBJ2-7,many,TRBV28,CASSSPGQASYEQYF,TGTGCCAGCAGTTCCCCGGGACAGGCCTCCTACGAGCAGTACTTC
14,NA,TRBJ1-1,NA,TRBV20-1,CSARVGGPNTEAFF,TGCAGTGCTAGAGTGGGGGGCCCGAACACTGAAGCTTTCTTT
17,TRBD1,TRBJ1-5,few,TRBV12-5,CASGLVRGRGRNQPQHF,TGTGCTAGTGGTTTGGTACGGGGCAGGGGGCGAAATCAGCCCCAGCATTTT
16,NA,TRBJ1-1,many,TRBV2,CASSASVLFLNTEAFF,TGTGCCAGCAGTGCCTCGGTTCTCTTCTTGAACACTGAAGCTTTCTTT
15,TRBD2,TRBJ2-7,NA,TRBV6-5,CASSYERGASYEQYF,TGTGCCAGCAGTTACGAGCGGGGGGCTTCCTACGAGCAGTACTTC
13,NA,TRBJ1-1,NA,TRBV30,CAWRVNLNTEAFF,TGTGCCTGGAGGGTCAACTTGAACACTGAAGCTTTCTTT
16,TRBD1,TRBJ2-2,many,TRBV27,CASSLRGQPNTGELFF,TGTGCCAGCAGTTTAAGGGGGCAGCCGAACACCGGGGAGCTGTTTTTT
14,TRBD1,TRBJ1-2,NA,TRBV2,CASAADRQNYGYTF,TGTGCCAGCGCCGCGGACAGGCAAAACTATGGCTACACCTTC
21,NA,TRBJ1-1,NA,TRBV28,CASSFEYRAESVGLMNTEAFF,TGTGCCAGCAGTTTCGAATACAGGGCCGAATCAGTGGGCTTGATGAACACTGAAGCTTTCTTT
14,NA,TRBJ2-7,many,TRBV5-1,CASSLEPPTYEQYF,TGCGCCAGCAGCTTGGAACCTCCCACCTACGAGCAGTACTTC
15,TRBD2,TRBJ2-7,NA,TRBV5-1,CASSEAGGPADEQYF,TGCGCCAGCAGCGAAGCGGGAGGGCCTGCCGACGAGCAGTACTTC
14,NA,TRBJ1-2,NA,TRBV18,CASSPSSGTDGYTF,TGTGCCAGCTCACCATCGTCAGGTACAGATGGCTACACCTTC
15,NA,TRBJ1-1,many,TRBV19,CASSIDGRRSTEAFF,TGTGCCAGTAGTATAGACGGGAGAAGATCCACTGAAGCTTTCTTT
18,TRBD1,TRBJ1-4,NA,TRBV4-1,CASSHVWQGAGTNEKLFF,TGCGCCAGCAGCCACGTTTGGCAGGGGGCTGGGACTAATGAAAAACTGTTTTTT
13,TRBD1,TRBJ1-6,NA,TRBV28,CASSLTGISPLHF,TGTGCCAGCAGTTTGACAGGGATTTCACCCCTCCACTTT
16,TRBD1,TRBJ2-2,NA,TRBV11-2,CASSLVETGVAGELLF,TGTGCCAGCAGCTTAGTCGAAACAGGGGTAGCCGGGGAGCTGCTTTTT
15,NA,TRBJ2-6,many,TRBV6-5,CASSSGAAGANVLTF,TGTGCCAGCAGCTCGGGGGCTGCTGGGGCCAACGTCCTGACTTTC
12,TRBD2,TRBJ2-5,few,TRBV7-8,CASRRGVETQYF,TGTGCCAGCAGGCGGGGGGTCGAGACCCAGTACTTC
13,NA,TRBJ2-7,NA,TRBV12-3/TRBV12-4,CASANPQAYEQYF,TGTGCCAGCGCAAACCCCCAGGCCTACGAGCAGTACTTC
18,NA,TRBJ1-5,few,TRBV28,CASSLRPKGRSGYQPQHF,TGTGCCAGCAGCTTGAGACCCAAGGGACGGAGTGGATATCAGCCCCAGCATTTT
12,NA,TRBJ2-5,many,TRBV20-1,CSGWTSTETQYF,TGCAGTGGATGGACCTCCACCGAGACCCAGTACTTC
13,NA,TRBJ1-1,many,TRBV16,CASSPRPNTEAFF,TGTGCCAGCAGCCCTAGGCCAAACACTGAAGCTTTCTTT
15,NA,TRBJ2-2,NA,TRBV6-1,CASRPGTKNTGELFF,TGTGCCAGCAGACCCGGGACAAAGAACACCGGGGAGCTGTTTTTT
15,NA,TRBJ2-5,many,TRBV12-3/TRBV12-4,CASSNPGHRQETQYF,TGTGCCAGCAGTAATCCGGGACACCGCCAAGAGACCCAGTACTTC
12,NA,TRBJ1-2,many,TRBV12-3/TRBV12-4,CASRGTGGGYTF,TGTGCCAGCAGGGGGACCGGGGGAGGCTACACCTTC
15,NA,TRBJ2-5,NA,TRBV5-1,CASIRWDTRGETQYF,TGCGCCAGCATCCGCTGGGACACCCGGGGAGAGACCCAGTACTTC
17,NA,TRBJ1-2,NA,TRBV15,CATSRDLGPPFNYGYTF,TGTGCCACCAGCAGAGATCTGGGTCCACCCTTTAACTATGGCTACACCTTC
16,TRBD1,TRBJ2-5,many,TRBV6-5,CASSYLGVGGWETQYF,TGTGCCAGCAGTTACCTGGGAGTAGGGGGCTGGGAGACCCAGTACTTC
14,NA,TRBJ2-5,few,TRBV19,CASSPSGAKKTQYF,TGTGCCAGTAGCCCGTCGGGCGCGAAGAAGACCCAGTACTTC
15,TRBD2,TRBJ2-5,NA,TRBV5-1,CASSLLAADQETQYF,TGCGCCAGCAGCTTGCTAGCGGCCGACCAAGAGACCCAGTACTTC
16,NA,TRBJ1-5,NA,TRBV12-3/TRBV12-4,CASRSGRWISNQPQHF,TGTGCCAGCAGGAGTGGACGGTGGATTAGCAATCAGCCCCAGCATTTT
14,NA,TRBJ2-5,once,TRBV30,CAWSVVLFGETQYF,TGTGCCTGGAGTGTAGTCTTGTTCGGGGAGACCCAGTACTTC